This TCR beta chain was sequenced for a study of T cell repertoires in cytomegalovirus infection. A remark on this clonotype: What it binds is unknown.

TCRdb itself ran the reads through MiXCR, one entry per CDR3 protein. The data contain fewer than 400,000 distinct CDR3 sequences, about a sixth of them singletons. Study observations and caveats: Dominant in the ex vivo response were TCR beta clonotypes restricted by HLA-C and specific for CMV. People with CMV and the relevant HLA were identified by cumulative public TCR beta family frequency.

This CDR3 contains 13 residues. The germline V gene has CDR1 SQVTM and CDR2 ANQGSEA. Trimming shortened V by 3 bases and J by 4 bases, and 10 bases separated the two germline ends. This clonotype was sampled from a human donor in good health (CMV status not recorded). Some clones in this sample may be carry-over from other donors' samples. Sequencing was carried out using PBMCs. This chain uses TRBV29-1 with TRBJ2-4; D gene uncertain. In DNA form, the CDR3 reads TGCAGCGTTGATACGCCGGTAAAAAACATTCAGTACTTC. Residues: CSVDTPVKNIQYF.